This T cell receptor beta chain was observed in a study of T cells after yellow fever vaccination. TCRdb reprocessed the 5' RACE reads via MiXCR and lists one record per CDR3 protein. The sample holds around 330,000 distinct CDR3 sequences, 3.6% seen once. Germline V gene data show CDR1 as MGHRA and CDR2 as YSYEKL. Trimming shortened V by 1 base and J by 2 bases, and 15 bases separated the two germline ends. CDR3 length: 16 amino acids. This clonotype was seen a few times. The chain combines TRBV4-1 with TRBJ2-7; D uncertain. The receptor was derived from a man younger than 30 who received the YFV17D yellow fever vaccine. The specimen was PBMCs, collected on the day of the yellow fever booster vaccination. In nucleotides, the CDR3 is TGCGCCAGCAGCCAAGTCCGGATCCCCCACACCTACGAGCAGTACTTC. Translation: CASSQVRIPHTYEQYF.